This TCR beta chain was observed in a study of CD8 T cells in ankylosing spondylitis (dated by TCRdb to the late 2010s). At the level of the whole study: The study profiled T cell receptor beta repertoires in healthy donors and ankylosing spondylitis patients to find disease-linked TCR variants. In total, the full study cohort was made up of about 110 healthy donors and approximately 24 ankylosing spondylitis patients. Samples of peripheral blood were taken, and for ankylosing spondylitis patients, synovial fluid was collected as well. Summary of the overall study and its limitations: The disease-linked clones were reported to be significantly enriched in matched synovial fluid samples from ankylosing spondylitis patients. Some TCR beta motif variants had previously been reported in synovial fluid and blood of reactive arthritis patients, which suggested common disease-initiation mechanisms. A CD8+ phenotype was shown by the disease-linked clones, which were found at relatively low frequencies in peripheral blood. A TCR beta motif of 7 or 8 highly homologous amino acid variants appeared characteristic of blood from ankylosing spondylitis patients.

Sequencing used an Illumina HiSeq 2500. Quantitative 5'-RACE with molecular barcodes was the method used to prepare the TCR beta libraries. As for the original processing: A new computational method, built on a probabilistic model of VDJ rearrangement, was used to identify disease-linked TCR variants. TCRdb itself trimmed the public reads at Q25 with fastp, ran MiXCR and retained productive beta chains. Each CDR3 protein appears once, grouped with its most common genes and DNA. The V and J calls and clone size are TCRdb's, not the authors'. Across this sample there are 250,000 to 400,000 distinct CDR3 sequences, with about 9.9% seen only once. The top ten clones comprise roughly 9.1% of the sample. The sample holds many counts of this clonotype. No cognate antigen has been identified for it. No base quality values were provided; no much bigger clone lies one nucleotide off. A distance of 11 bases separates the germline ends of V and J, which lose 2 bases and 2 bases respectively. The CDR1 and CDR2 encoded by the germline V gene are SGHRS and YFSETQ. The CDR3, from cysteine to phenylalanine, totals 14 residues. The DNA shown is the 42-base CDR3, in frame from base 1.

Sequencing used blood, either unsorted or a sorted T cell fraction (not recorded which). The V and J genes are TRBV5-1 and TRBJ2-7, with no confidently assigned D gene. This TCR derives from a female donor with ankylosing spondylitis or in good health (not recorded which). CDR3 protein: CASSLSAAPYEQYF. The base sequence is TGCGCCAGCAGCTTAAGTGCGGCCCCCTACGAGCAGTACTTC.